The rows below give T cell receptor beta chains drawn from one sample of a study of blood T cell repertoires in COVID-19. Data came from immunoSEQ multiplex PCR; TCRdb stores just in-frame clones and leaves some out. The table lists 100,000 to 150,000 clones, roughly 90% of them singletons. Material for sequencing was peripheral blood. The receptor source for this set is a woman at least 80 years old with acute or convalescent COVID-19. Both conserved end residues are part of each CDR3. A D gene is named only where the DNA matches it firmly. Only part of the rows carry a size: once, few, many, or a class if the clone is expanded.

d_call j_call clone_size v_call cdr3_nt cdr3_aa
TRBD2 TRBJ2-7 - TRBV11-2 TGTGCCAGCAGCCGAGAAGCGGGAGGGTCCTACGAGCAGTACTTC CASSREAGGSYEQYF
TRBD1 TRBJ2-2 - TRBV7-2 TGTGCCAGCAGCTTTGGGTCGACAGGGCAGTTGAAAAGGGCCGGGGAGCTGTTTTTT CASSFGSTGQLKRAGELFF
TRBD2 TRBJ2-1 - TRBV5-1 TGCGCCAGCCGGCCTGGGCTAGCGGGAGGACTGTACAATGAGCAGTTCTTC CASRPGLAGGLYNEQFF
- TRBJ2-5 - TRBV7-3 TGTGCCAGCAGCCCACACCCAGAAGAGACCCAGTACTTC CASSPHPEETQYF
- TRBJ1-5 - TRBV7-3 TGTGCCAGCAGCTCCCCCACAGCCAGCAATCAGCCCCAGCATTTT CASSSPTASNQPQHF
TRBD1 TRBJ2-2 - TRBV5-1 TGCGCCAGCAGCTTGAACGGACAGGGTGAATCCGGGGAGCTGTTTTTT CASSLNGQGESGELFF
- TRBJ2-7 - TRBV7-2 TGTGCCAGCAGCTTAGTGACAGTCAAGAGCTCCTACGAGCAGTACTTC CASSLVTVKSSYEQYF
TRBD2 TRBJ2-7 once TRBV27 TGTGCCAGCAGTTGGGGACTAGGGGAGCAGTACTTC CASSWGLGEQYF
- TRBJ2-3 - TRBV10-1 TGCGCCAGCAGCAGAGGGCCGACGGTGGGGCAGTATTTT CASSRGPTVGQYF
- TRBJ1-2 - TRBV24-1 TGTGCCACCAGTGATTTTAGGGGGTCTTCCTATGGCTACACCTTC CATSDFRGSSYGYTF
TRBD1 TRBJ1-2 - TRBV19 TGTGCCACTAGCCCTAGTAGGACAGGGACAGGCTATGGCTACACCTTC CATSPSRTGTGYGYTF
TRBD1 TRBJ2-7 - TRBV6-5 TGTGCCAGCAGCTCCGGGACAGGGGGCAACGAGCAGTACTTC CASSSGTGGNEQYF
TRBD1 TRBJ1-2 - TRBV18 TGTGCCAGCTCACCTGGACAGGAGTATGGCTACACCTTC CASSPGQEYGYTF
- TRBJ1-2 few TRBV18 TGTGCCAGCTCACCTGGACAGAGCTATGGCTACACCTTC CASSPGQSYGYTF
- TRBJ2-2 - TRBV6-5 TGTGCCAGCAAAAAACAGGCGGTGGACACCGGGGAGCTGTTTTTT CASKKQAVDTGELFF
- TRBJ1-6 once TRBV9 TGTGCCAGCAGCGTAGTGGGCAATTCACCCCTCCACTTT CASSVVGNSPLHF
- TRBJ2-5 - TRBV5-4 TGTGCCAGCAGCTCCTTTCTTCAAGAGACCCAGTACTTC CASSSFLQETQYF
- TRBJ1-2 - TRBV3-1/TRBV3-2 TGTGCCAGCAGCCTCTCCCGGGGGTCTGGCTACACCTTC CASSLSRGSGYTF
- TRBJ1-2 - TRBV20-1 TGCAGTGCTAGAAGTGCAGGGCCTCACACCTTC CSARSAGPHTF
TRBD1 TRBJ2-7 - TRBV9 TGTGCCAGCAGCGGGGACAGCTCCTACGAGCAGTACTTC CASSGDSSYEQYF
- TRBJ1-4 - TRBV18 TGTGCCAGCTCAGCAGGGGCAACTAATGAAAAACTGTTTTTT CASSAGATNEKLFF
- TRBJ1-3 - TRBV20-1 TGCAGTGCTAGTCAGGGATTAGCTGGAAACACCATATATTTT CSASQGLAGNTIYF
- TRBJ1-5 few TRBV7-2 TGTGCCAGCAGCTTAGGTCCACAGGCCAATCAGCCCCAGCATTTT CASSLGPQANQPQHF
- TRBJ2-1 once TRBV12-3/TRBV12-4 TGTGCCAGCAGTTCTCGACAGGAGCAGTTCTTC CASSSRQEQFF
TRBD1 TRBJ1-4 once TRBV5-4 TGTGCCAGCAGCTCAGCAGGACAGGGGCTCGGAAAACTGTTTTTT CASSSAGQGLGKLFF
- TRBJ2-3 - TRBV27 TGTGCCAGCAGTTTAAATCGGGGAACAGATACGCAGTATTTT CASSLNRGTDTQYF
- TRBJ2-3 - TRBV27 TGTGCCAGCAGTTTACGTATGGGGACTGTGAGAGATACGCAGTATTTT CASSLRMGTVRDTQYF
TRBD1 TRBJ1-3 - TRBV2 TGTGCCAGCACGGACAGGGCGGGAAACACCATATATTTT CASTDRAGNTIYF
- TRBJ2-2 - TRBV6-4 TGTGCCAGCAGTGACCCGAGTCCTCCTCCGGCCGGGGAGCTGTTTTTT CASSDPSPPPAGELFF
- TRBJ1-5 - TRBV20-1 TGCAGTGCTAGTAGGCCAGGGGATCAGCCCCAGCATTTT CSASRPGDQPQHF
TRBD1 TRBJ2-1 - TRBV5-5 TGTGCCAGCAGCACAGGGACAGGGTTAAATGAGCAGTTCTTC CASSTGTGLNEQFF
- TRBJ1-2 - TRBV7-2 TGTGCCAGCAGCTTAGAGCGGGTCTATGGCTACACCTTC CASSLERVYGYTF
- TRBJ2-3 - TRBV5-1 TGCGCCAGCAGCTTAGAGCGGACCACAGATACGCAGTATTTT CASSLERTTDTQYF
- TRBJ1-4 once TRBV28 TGTGCCAGCAGTTTAGCAGGGGCGGATGAAAAACTGTTTTTT CASSLAGADEKLFF
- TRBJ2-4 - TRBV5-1 TGCGCCAGCAGCCCTACGGCTGGGGAGGAAGCCAAAAACATTCAGTACTTC CASSPTAGEEAKNIQYF
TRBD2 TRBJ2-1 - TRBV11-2 TGTGCCAGCAGCTATTCAGCGGGAGGCCCCTACAATGAGCAGTTCTTC CASSYSAGGPYNEQFF
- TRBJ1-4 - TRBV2 TGTGCCAGCAGTGAAACAGGGCATAATGAAAAACTGTTTTTT CASSETGHNEKLFF
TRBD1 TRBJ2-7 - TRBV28 TGTGCCAGCAGTTTAGACCCCCACGGGACAGGTTCCTACGAGCAGTACTTC CASSLDPHGTGSYEQYF
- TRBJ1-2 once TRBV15 TGTGCCACCAGCAGAGATATTCGCCGAGTGGGCGGCTACACCTTC CATSRDIRRVGGYTF
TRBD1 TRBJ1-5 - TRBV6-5 TGTGCCAGCAGTCCTACAGGGGTACTGAGGCAGCCCCAGCATTTT CASSPTGVLRQPQHF